Listed below are T cell receptor beta chains from one sample, sequenced in a study of T cell clonotyping in hematopoietic cell transplantation. Libraries were prepared by immunoSEQ multiplex PCR; TCRdb keeps only in-frame clonotypes and omits some of them. Of around 15,000 clones in the sample, around nine tenths are singletons; the top ten hold about 5.4%. Source material: peripheral blood mononuclear cells. The receptors here all came from a man aged 40-50 years in good health. Some clones in this sample may be carry-over from other donors' samples. CDR3s include the opening cysteine and the closing phenylalanine or tryptophan. D genes are given only for firm matches. Some rows mark clone size as missing; the rest say once, few, many or name a class of expanded clone.

abundance: NA; v_gene: TRBV6-6; d_gene: NA; j_gene: TRBJ2-1; CDR3nt: TGTGCCAGCGGTTCGGGGGACCACAATGAGCAGTTCTTC; CDR3aa: CASGSGDHNEQFF
abundance: once; v_gene: TRBV25-1; d_gene: NA; j_gene: TRBJ1-1; CDR3nt: TGTGCCAGCAGTGAAGGGGTCCCCACTGAAGCTTTCTTT; CDR3aa: CASSEGVPTEAFF
abundance: NA; v_gene: TRBV5-6; d_gene: NA; j_gene: TRBJ2-1; CDR3nt: TGTGCCAGCAGCCGCCGGTCAGGACAGAACAATGAGCAGTTCTTC; CDR3aa: CASSRRSGQNNEQFF
abundance: NA; v_gene: TRBV27; d_gene: NA; j_gene: TRBJ1-2; CDR3nt: TGTGCCAGCAGCAGTGGCAGAGTCGGCTATGGCTACACCTTC; CDR3aa: CASSSGRVGYGYTF
abundance: NA; v_gene: TRBV2; d_gene: NA; j_gene: TRBJ1-5; CDR3nt: TGTGCCAGCAGTGAGGGCTACATTAGCAATCAGCCCCAGCATTTT; CDR3aa: CASSEGYISNQPQHF
abundance: NA; v_gene: TRBV4-3; d_gene: NA; j_gene: TRBJ1-3; CDR3nt: TGCGCCAGCAGCCAAGACACCCACTCTGGAAACACCATATATTTT; CDR3aa: CASSQDTHSGNTIYF
abundance: NA; v_gene: TRBV7-2; d_gene: TRBD1; j_gene: TRBJ1-2; CDR3nt: TGTGCCAGCAGCACCTCACAGGGGGTGGGCTATGGCTACACCTTC; CDR3aa: CASSTSQGVGYGYTF
abundance: once; v_gene: TRBV6-6; d_gene: TRBD2; j_gene: TRBJ2-3; CDR3nt: TGTGCCAGCACCCTAGCGGGAGGGCCCACAGATACGCAGTATTTT; CDR3aa: CASTLAGGPTDTQYF
abundance: NA; v_gene: TRBV7-2; d_gene: NA; j_gene: TRBJ2-5; CDR3nt: TGTGCCAGCAGCTTAGGCTCCGGCCTGCGGGAGACCCAGTACTTC; CDR3aa: CASSLGSGLRETQYF
abundance: few; v_gene: TRBV6-5; d_gene: NA; j_gene: TRBJ2-5; CDR3nt: TGTGCCAGCAGTCCCTTCGACGGCCAAGAGACCCAGTACTTC; CDR3aa: CASSPFDGQETQYF
abundance: few; v_gene: TRBV4-3; d_gene: NA; j_gene: TRBJ2-1; CDR3nt: TGCGCCAGCAGCCAAGATCCGGGGGCAGGGTATGAGCAGTTCTTC; CDR3aa: CASSQDPGAGYEQFF
abundance: NA; v_gene: TRBV4-1; d_gene: NA; j_gene: TRBJ1-5; CDR3nt: TGCGCCAGCAGCCAAGACCGGGGTAGCCTGAGGCCCCAGCATTTT; CDR3aa: CASSQDRGSLRPQHF
abundance: NA; v_gene: TRBV5-1; d_gene: TRBD1; j_gene: TRBJ1-1; CDR3nt: TGCGCCAGCAGCTCCGGACAGGGGTTGTCTGAAGCTTTCTTT; CDR3aa: CASSSGQGLSEAFF
abundance: NA; v_gene: TRBV2; d_gene: TRBD1; j_gene: TRBJ1-5; CDR3nt: TGTGCCAGCGGACTGGACAGGGAGTATCAGCCCCAGCATTTT; CDR3aa: CASGLDREYQPQHF
abundance: NA; v_gene: TRBV28; d_gene: NA; j_gene: TRBJ2-1; CDR3nt: TGTGCCAGCAGCGACTTGTACAATGAGCAGTTCTTC; CDR3aa: CASSDLYNEQFF
abundance: NA; v_gene: TRBV5-1; d_gene: NA; j_gene: TRBJ2-3; CDR3nt: TGCGCCAGCAGCTTGGACAGTGGGGGCACAGATACGCAGTATTTT; CDR3aa: CASSLDSGGTDTQYF
abundance: NA; v_gene: TRBV6-6; d_gene: NA; j_gene: TRBJ2-1; CDR3nt: TGTGCCAGCGTTGGCGGGATTGACGTCAATGAGCAGTTCTTC; CDR3aa: CASVGGIDVNEQFF
abundance: NA; v_gene: TRBV19; d_gene: NA; j_gene: TRBJ2-5; CDR3nt: TGTGCCAGTAGTACGCGGCCAGGTGTAAGAGAGACCCAGTACTTC; CDR3aa: CASSTRPGVRETQYF
abundance: NA; v_gene: TRBV4-3; d_gene: NA; j_gene: TRBJ2-7; CDR3nt: TGCGCCAGCAGCCAACTCCCGGACATGTCCTACGAGCAGTACTTC; CDR3aa: CASSQLPDMSYEQYF
abundance: NA; v_gene: TRBV5-1; d_gene: NA; j_gene: TRBJ2-3; CDR3nt: TGCGCCAGCAGCTTGGGCTCGGCAAGGGGCACAGATACGCAGTATTTT; CDR3aa: CASSLGSARGTDTQYF
abundance: NA; v_gene: TRBV4-3; d_gene: NA; j_gene: TRBJ2-3; CDR3nt: TGCGCCAGCAGCCAAGGGACCGGGGTGACAGATACGCAGTATTTT; CDR3aa: CASSQGTGVTDTQYF
abundance: NA; v_gene: TRBV29-1; d_gene: NA; j_gene: TRBJ2-5; CDR3nt: TGCAGCGTTGAAGGGACAGTGTACCAAGAGACCCAGTACTTC; CDR3aa: CSVEGTVYQETQYF
abundance: NA; v_gene: TRBV30; d_gene: TRBD2; j_gene: TRBJ2-7; CDR3nt: TGTGCCTGGAGTGTTAACCCTAGCGGAAGCTACGAGCAGTACTTC; CDR3aa: CAWSVNPSGSYEQYF
abundance: NA; v_gene: TRBV2; d_gene: TRBD2; j_gene: TRBJ2-3; CDR3nt: TGTGCCAGCAGGGGGTCACTAGCGGTCACAGATACGCAGTATTTT; CDR3aa: CASRGSLAVTDTQYF
abundance: NA; v_gene: TRBV7-9; d_gene: TRBD2; j_gene: TRBJ2-7; CDR3nt: TGTGCCAGCAGCCCAAGCGGGAGATATTACGAGCAGTACTTC; CDR3aa: CASSPSGRYYEQYF
abundance: NA; v_gene: TRBV29-1; d_gene: NA; j_gene: TRBJ2-7; CDR3nt: TGCAGCGTTGAAGTTCAGCCCTCGGGCGAGCAGTACTTC; CDR3aa: CSVEVQPSGEQYF
abundance: NA; v_gene: TRBV25-1; d_gene: NA; j_gene: TRBJ2-1; CDR3nt: TGTGCCAGCAGTGTTCCTGGGACCTACAATGAGCAGTTCTTC; CDR3aa: CASSVPGTYNEQFF
abundance: NA; v_gene: TRBV5-8; d_gene: TRBD2; j_gene: TRBJ2-3; CDR3nt: TGTGCCAGCAGCGTGGCGGGGCGGGAGGCAGATACGCAGTATTTT; CDR3aa: CASSVAGREADTQYF
abundance: NA; v_gene: TRBV7-3; d_gene: NA; j_gene: TRBJ2-2; CDR3nt: TGTGCCAGCCGACTAGGGGGCGGCGGGGAGCTGTTTTTT; CDR3aa: CASRLGGGGELFF
abundance: NA; v_gene: TRBV19; d_gene: NA; j_gene: TRBJ2-3; CDR3nt: TGTGCCAGTAGTCTTGGAGGGAGTAGCACAGATACGCAGTATTTT; CDR3aa: CASSLGGSSTDTQYF
abundance: NA; v_gene: TRBV25-1; d_gene: TRBD1; j_gene: TRBJ1-1; CDR3nt: TGTGCCAGCAGTGACCGAACAGGGGACCCTCCTGAAGCTTTCTTT; CDR3aa: CASSDRTGDPPEAFF
abundance: NA; v_gene: TRBV5-6; d_gene: NA; j_gene: TRBJ1-5; CDR3nt: TGTGCCAGCAGCTTGGGTGCCGGGACGCGTCCGCCCCAGCATTTT; CDR3aa: CASSLGAGTRPPQHF
abundance: NA; v_gene: TRBV7-9; d_gene: TRBD2; j_gene: TRBJ2-3; CDR3nt: TGTGCCAGCAGCGCCTCCGGGACTAGCCGCCCAGATACGCAGTATTTT; CDR3aa: CASSASGTSRPDTQYF
abundance: NA; v_gene: TRBV5-5; d_gene: NA; j_gene: TRBJ1-2; CDR3nt: TGTGCCAGCAGCCTCGAGGTCCGGGCCAACTATGGCTACACCTTC; CDR3aa: CASSLEVRANYGYTF
abundance: NA; v_gene: TRBV29-1; d_gene: TRBD1; j_gene: TRBJ2-1; CDR3nt: TGCAGCGTTGCCGGGACAGGGGACAATGAGCAGTTCTTC; CDR3aa: CSVAGTGDNEQFF
abundance: NA; v_gene: TRBV6-5; d_gene: NA; j_gene: TRBJ1-5; CDR3nt: TGTGCCAGCAGTTATGGCGGGAATCAGCCCCAGCATTTT; CDR3aa: CASSYGGNQPQHF
abundance: NA; v_gene: TRBV6-5; d_gene: NA; j_gene: TRBJ2-7; CDR3nt: TGTGCCAGCAGTTACTATACCGACAGAATTGACGAGCAGTACTTC; CDR3aa: CASSYYTDRIDEQYF
abundance: NA; v_gene: TRBV18; d_gene: NA; j_gene: TRBJ1-2; CDR3nt: TGTGCCAGCTCACCGGGGGACGGGTATGGCTACACCTTC; CDR3aa: CASSPGDGYGYTF
abundance: NA; v_gene: TRBV4-3; d_gene: NA; j_gene: TRBJ2-7; CDR3nt: TGCGCCAGCAGCCAAGACAGGGAAGGCGGCTACGAGCAGTACTTC; CDR3aa: CASSQDREGGYEQYF
abundance: NA; v_gene: TRBV5-4; d_gene: NA; j_gene: TRBJ1-1; CDR3nt: TGTGCCAGCAGCCACCCACCTTGGCACACCAACACTGAAGCTTTCTTT; CDR3aa: CASSHPPWHTNTEAFF
abundance: NA; v_gene: TRBV4-3; d_gene: NA; j_gene: TRBJ2-1; CDR3nt: TGCGCCAGCAGCCAGGGGGGCCCGTCCTACAATGAGCAGTTCTTC; CDR3aa: CASSQGGPSYNEQFF
abundance: NA; v_gene: TRBV11-2; d_gene: TRBD1; j_gene: TRBJ2-6; CDR3nt: TGTGCCAGCAGCGCCACAGGGGCTGGGGCCAACGTCCTGACTTTC; CDR3aa: CASSATGAGANVLTF
abundance: NA; v_gene: TRBV7-8; d_gene: NA; j_gene: TRBJ2-1; CDR3nt: TGTGCCAGCAGCTTATTCACAGCGAATGAGCAGTTCTTC; CDR3aa: CASSLFTANEQFF
abundance: NA; v_gene: TRBV27; d_gene: NA; j_gene: TRBJ2-1; CDR3nt: TGTGCCAGCAGGGAAGGGATGTCCTACAATGAGCAGTTCTTC; CDR3aa: CASREGMSYNEQFF
abundance: once; v_gene: TRBV7-3; d_gene: NA; j_gene: TRBJ2-5; CDR3nt: TGTGCCAGCAGCTTAAGCTTTCAGGAGACCCAGTACTTC; CDR3aa: CASSLSFQETQYF
abundance: NA; v_gene: TRBV7-3; d_gene: NA; j_gene: TRBJ1-1; CDR3nt: TGTGCCAGCAGCTTGGCCCCTTCTCTGAACACTGAAGCTTTCTTT; CDR3aa: CASSLAPSLNTEAFF
abundance: NA; v_gene: TRBV2; d_gene: NA; j_gene: TRBJ2-2; CDR3nt: TGTGCCAGCAGTGAGACCCGGGACATTCATCGAACCGGGGAGCTGTTTTTT; CDR3aa: CASSETRDIHRTGELFF
abundance: NA; v_gene: TRBV21-1; d_gene: NA; j_gene: TRBJ2-7; CDR3nt: TGTGCCAGCAGCCCCCGAGGGAGGAGCTCCTACGAGCAGTACTTC; CDR3aa: CASSPRGRSSYEQYF
abundance: NA; v_gene: TRBV27; d_gene: TRBD2; j_gene: TRBJ2-3; CDR3nt: TGTGCCAGCAGGCAGCGGGGTAGCACAGATACGCAGTATTTT; CDR3aa: CASRQRGSTDTQYF
abundance: NA; v_gene: TRBV7-3; d_gene: TRBD2; j_gene: TRBJ2-1; CDR3nt: TGTGCCAGCAGCTCAAGGACTAGCGGGGGAGGGGGTGAGCAGTTCTTC; CDR3aa: CASSSRTSGGGGEQFF